The text below deals with one T cell receptor (beta chain). The data belong to a study of blood T cell repertoires in COVID-19. The ends were cut back, 8 bases at V and 4 bases at J, with 27 bases in the middle. CDR1 is MDHEN and CDR2 is SYDVKM in the germline V gene. The CDR3 loop spans 17 amino acids. Profiling relied on immunoSEQ multiplex PCR, and the TCRdb table lists in-frame clones only, not all of them. This table holds 100,000 or so clones, about 81% found once. The clonotype originates from a woman aged 55-69 years with acute or convalescent COVID-19. The chain is built from TRBV28 and TRBJ2-7; D is possibly TRBD1 (6 bases). The sample taken for sequencing was peripheral blood. The CDR3 DNA is TGTGCCAGCGGGGGTTCCCTCCTCCAGGGGCCCGGGTACGAGCAGTACTTC. It specifies CASGGSLLQGPGYEQYF.